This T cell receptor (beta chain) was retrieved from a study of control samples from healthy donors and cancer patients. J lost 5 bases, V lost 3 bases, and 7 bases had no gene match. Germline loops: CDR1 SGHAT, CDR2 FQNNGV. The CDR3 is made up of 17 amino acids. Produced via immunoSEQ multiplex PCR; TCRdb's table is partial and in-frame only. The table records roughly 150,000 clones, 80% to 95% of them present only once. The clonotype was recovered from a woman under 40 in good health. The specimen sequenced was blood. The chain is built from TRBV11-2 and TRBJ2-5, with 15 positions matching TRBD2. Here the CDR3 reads CASSFPGLAGGDETQYF. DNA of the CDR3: TGTGCCAGCAGCTTCCCCGGACTAGCGGGAGGGGATGAGACCCAGTACTTC.